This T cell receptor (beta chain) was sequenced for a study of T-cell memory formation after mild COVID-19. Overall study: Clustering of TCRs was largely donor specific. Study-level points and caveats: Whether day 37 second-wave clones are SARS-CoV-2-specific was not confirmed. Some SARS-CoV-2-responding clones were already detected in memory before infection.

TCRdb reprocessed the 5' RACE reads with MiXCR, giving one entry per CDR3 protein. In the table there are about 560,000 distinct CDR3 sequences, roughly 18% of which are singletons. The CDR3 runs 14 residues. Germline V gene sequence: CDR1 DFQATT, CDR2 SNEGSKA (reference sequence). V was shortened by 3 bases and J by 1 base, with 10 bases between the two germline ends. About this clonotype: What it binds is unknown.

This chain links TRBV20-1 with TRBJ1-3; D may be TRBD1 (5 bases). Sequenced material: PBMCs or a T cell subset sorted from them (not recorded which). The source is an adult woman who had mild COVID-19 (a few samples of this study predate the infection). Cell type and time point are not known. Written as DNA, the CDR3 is TGCAGTGCTAGGGGAAGGGGATCTGGAAACACCATATATTTT. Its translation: CSARGRGSGNTIYF.